The subject of this entry is one T cell receptor beta chain. The target antigen is unknown. This record belongs to a study of identical twins. TCRdb reanalysed the 5' RACE reads using MiXCR and keeps one entry per CDR3 protein. The repertoire consists of around 370,000 distinct CDR3 sequences, with about 9% occurring once and the leading ten covering roughly 8.9%. Study observations and caveats: Model-predicted out-of-frame TCR alpha sharing fell below observed values in monozygotic twins. It was possible that invariant MAIT and iNKT cells partly confounded the zero-insertion analyses.

Sequencing was carried out using naive T cells sorted from blood. This TCR was recovered from a woman aged 45-65 years in good health.

The DNA of the CDR3 is TGTGCCACACAAAGACAGAACACTGAAGCTTTCTTT. Protein sequence: CATQRQNTEAFF. The V gene is TRBV12-3 or TRBV12-4, the J gene TRBJ1-1; the D is unclear. Trimming left V 10 bases short and J 1 base short, with 10 bases between. The CDR3 is 12 amino acids.